This T cell receptor beta chain was sequenced for a study of OX40 agonist ivuxolimab in advanced cancers. Study-level background: Anti-PD-1, anti-PD-L1 or anti-CTLA-4 therapy given earlier was allowed, and around 40% had some. Findings of the study overall: Low clonal expansion, among the lowest seen, marked partial responders at 0.1-3.0 mg/kg.

The count of this clone is one. What it binds is unknown. CDR1 is SGHDT, CDR2 YYEEEE, per germline. The CDR3 loop spans 13 amino acids. Trimming stripped 3 bases from V and 2 bases from J, with 6 bases between. Only in-frame clones appear in the TCRdb table, and some are missing; sequencing was by immunoSEQ multiplex PCR. Counted here are around 37,000 clones, around 81% occurring once; the ten biggest clones make up around 20%. The receptor comes from an adult with an advanced solid tumor such as melanoma, head and neck, liver or kidney cancer. Sequencing was performed on CD4+ or CD8+ T cells sorted from blood, taken in a trial of the OX40 agonist ivuxolimab. V and J are TRBV5-6 and TRBJ1-5; weak D call: TRBD1 (5 bases). The CDR3 is CASSSGGNQPQHF. The CDR3 DNA reads TGTGCCAGCAGCTCGGGGGGCAATCAGCCCCAGCATTTT.